The 14 T cell receptor beta chains presented below share a single source sample, sequenced in a study of OX40 agonist ivuxolimab in advanced cancers. Method: immunoSEQ multiplex PCR; TCRdb's copy keeps in-frame clones and lacks some. The table lists tens of thousands of clones, roughly 86% of them singletons. The source was CD4+ or CD8+ T cells sorted from blood, collected in a trial of the OX40 agonist ivuxolimab. The receptors shown here come from an adult with an advanced solid tumor such as melanoma, head and neck, liver or kidney cancer.

Only one count was recorded for this clone. The chain links TRBV7-6 to TRBJ1-3; 8 bases align to TRBD1. CDR1 is SGHVS and CDR2 is FNYEAQ in the germline V gene. Trimming cost V 6 bases and J 0 bases; bases outside gene matches: 13. The CDR3 consists of 18 residues. CDR3 DNA sequence: TGTGCCAGCAGTTCCCGGGACAGGAGATTTACCTCTGGAAACACCATATATTTT. It is translated as CASSSRDRRFTSGNTIYF.

This chain joins TRBV19 and TRBJ2-4, with 9 positions matching TRBD1. The CDR3 loop spans 16 amino acids. CDR1 is LNHDA, CDR2 SQIVND, per germline (reference sequence). The V gene end was trimmed by 1 base and the J gene end by 8 bases; junction bases not matched to a gene: 9. CDR3 sequence reads: CASSIGGGQGWDIQYF. The CDR3 nucleotides read TGTGCCAGTAGTATAGGCGGGGGACAGGGATGGGACATTCAGTACTTC.

This chain joins TRBV10-3 and TRBJ2-1; TRBD1 might be the D (6 bases). The CDR3 runs to 13 residues. Germline V gene sequence: CDR1 ENHRY, CDR2 SYGVKD. V shed 10 bases and J shed 1 base, with 11 bases lying between them. CDR3 loop: CATRTDSYNEQFF. Written as DNA, the CDR3 is TGTGCCACCCGGACAGATTCCTACAATGAGCAGTTCTTC.

CDR3 in DNA: TGTGCCAGCAGCTTAGGCGGGGGCTCGAACCAAGAGACCCAGTACTTC. This codes for CASSLGGGSNQETQYF. The rearrangement links TRBV7-6 to TRBJ2-5; D is possibly TRBD2 (7 bases). The CDR3 spans 16 residues. Trimming shortened V by 1 base and J by 0 bases, and 12 bases separated the two germline ends. Germline V lookup: CDR1 SGHVS, CDR2 FNYEAQ.

The V gene is TRBV4-1, the J gene TRBJ2-6, with D uncertain. Looked up from germline, CDR1 is MGHRA and CDR2 is YSYEKL. The ends were cut back, 1 base at V and 1 base at J, with 8 bases in the middle. This CDR3 is built from 16 residues. CDR3 sequence: CASSQVTGSGANVLTF. In DNA, the CDR3 is TGCGCCAGCAGCCAAGTAACGGGTTCTGGGGCCAACGTCCTGACTTTC.

This clone has more than one count but fewer than ten. The gene calls are TRBV9 and TRBJ2-3; D is uncertain. The CDR3 consists of 13 residues. Germline V lookup: CDR1 SGDLS, CDR2 YYNGEE. The V and J ends lost 4 bases and 3 bases respectively, with 9 bases between them. The DNA of the CDR3 is TGTGCCAGCAGCCGGTTCCGAACAGATACGCAGTATTTT. This translates into CASSRFRTDTQYF.

J is TRBJ1-2 and V is TRBV10-3, with TRBD1 identical over 11 bases. V dropped 6 bases and J dropped 3; count of bases not matched to a gene: 3. This CDR3 is built from 14 residues. CDR1 is ENHRY, CDR2 SYGVKD, per germline. The CDR3 region has the DNA TGTGCCATCAGCTGGACAGGGGGCGACTATGGCTACACCTTC. Translating gives CAISWTGGDYGYTF.

V usage is TRBV28 and J usage is TRBJ1-2; 7 bases are a match to TRBD1. V lost 4 bases and J lost 3; bases outside the gene matches: 2. CDR3 size: 13 residues. From germline, CDR1 is MDHEN and CDR2 SYDVKM. CDR3 sequence reads: CASSSGTDYGYTF. CDR3 in DNA: TGTGCCAGCAGTTCCGGGACAGACTATGGCTACACCTTC.

This clone was seen more than once but under ten times. The rearrangement uses TRBV9 and TRBJ2-7; D is undetermined. Per germline, CDR1 SGDLS and CDR2 YYNGEE. This CDR3 spans 14 amino acids. The germline V and J ends were trimmed by 0 bases and 0 bases, with 7 bases remaining between them. CDR3 residues: CASSVDYSSYEQYF. As DNA, the CDR3 is TGTGCCAGCAGCGTAGATTACAGCTCCTACGAGCAGTACTTC. Variable domain in full (rest from reference TRBV9 and TRBJ2-7): DSGVTQTPKHLITATGQRVTLRCSPRSGDLSVYWYQQSLDQGLQFLIQYYNGEERAKGNILERFSAQQFPDLHSELNLSSLELGDSALYFCASSVDYSSYEQYFGPGTRLTVT.

The V and J genes are TRBV6-1 and TRBJ2-7, with 7 bases identical to TRBD1. Unmatched junction bases numbered 7, after V lost 2 bases and J lost 3 bases. The CDR3 has 15 residues. CDR1 and CDR2 (germline): MNHNS, SASEGT. DNA of the CDR3: TGTGCCAGCAGTGAAATACAGGGGCCCCTCTACGAGCAGTACTTC. This encodes CASSEIQGPLYEQYF.

This chain joins TRBV19 and TRBJ2-5, with 8 bases identical to TRBD1. Per the germline V gene, CDR1 is LNHDA and CDR2 is SQIVND (reference sequence). This CDR3 spans 13 amino acids. Losses at the gene ends were 5 bases for V and 3 bases for J; bases not matched to a gene: 2. The CDR3 sequence: CASSADREETQYF. The CDR3 nucleotides read TGTGCCAGTAGTGCGGACAGGGAAGAGACCCAGTACTTC.

The CDR3 sequence is CSVGGAGYESGNTIYF. The DNA for the CDR3 is TGCAGCGTTGGGGGGGCAGGGTACGAATCTGGAAACACCATATATTTT. V gene TRBV29-1 combines with J gene TRBJ1-3, with D possibly TRBD1 on 6 matching bases. The germline V gene has CDR1 SQVTM and CDR2 ANQGSEA. The CDR3 spans 16 residues. V lost 4 bases and J 1 base, leaving 17 bases between the germline ends.

The chain recombines TRBV2 with TRBJ2-1; 7 positions match TRBD2. Germline V CDR1 and CDR2: SNHLY, FYNNEI. This CDR3 has 14 amino acids. The junction had 6 bases not matched to a gene; V was cut back by 4 bases and J by 6 bases. In DNA, the CDR3 is TGTGCCAGCAGTGGAGGAGGGACTATCAATGAGCAGTTCTTC. Protein product: CASSGGGTINEQFF.

The chain has TRBV4-1 and TRBJ2-1, with 8 bases identical to TRBD2. The germline CDR1 and CDR2 sequences are MGHRA and YSYEKL. The CDR3 has 18 amino acids. Trimming cost V 0 bases and J 0 bases; bases outside gene matches: 7. CDR3 sequence (DNA): TGCGCCAGCAGCCAAGATCGGGGGGGTGCTAACTCCTACAATGAGCAGTTCTTC. Its protein product is CASSQDRGGANSYNEQFF.